This T cell receptor (beta chain) was documented in a study of T cell responses to AZD1222 COVID-19 vaccine. Of note for this clone: What it binds is unknown.

J gave up 8 bases and V 5 bases, and 7 bases lay outside the gene matches. The CDR3 is made up of 14 amino acids. Germline V CDR1 and CDR2: LGHDT, YNNKEL (reference sequence). The study's findings and limits: The study found Spike-specific TCR breadth and depth rose after two AZD1222 doses. Seropositive AZD1222 recipients at baseline numbered only 5 to 7. Regions left unmutated in variants are reportedly the target of nearly half of spike-specific TCRs.

Clones were sequenced by immunoSEQ multiplex PCR, and TCRdb holds only the in-frame ones, with some missing. The data hold under 200,000 clones, with roughly 92% observed a single time. The chain is built from TRBV3-1 (or the pseudogene TRBV3-2) and TRBJ2-1, with 9 bases that match TRBD1. This sequence was found in an adult in good health. Sequences were derived from peripheral blood, sampled on day 0 of AZD1222 vaccination. CDR3 sequence (DNA): TGTGCCAGCAGCTCAGGGACAGGGACGGATGAGCAGTTCTTC. It yields the protein CASSSGTGTDEQFF.